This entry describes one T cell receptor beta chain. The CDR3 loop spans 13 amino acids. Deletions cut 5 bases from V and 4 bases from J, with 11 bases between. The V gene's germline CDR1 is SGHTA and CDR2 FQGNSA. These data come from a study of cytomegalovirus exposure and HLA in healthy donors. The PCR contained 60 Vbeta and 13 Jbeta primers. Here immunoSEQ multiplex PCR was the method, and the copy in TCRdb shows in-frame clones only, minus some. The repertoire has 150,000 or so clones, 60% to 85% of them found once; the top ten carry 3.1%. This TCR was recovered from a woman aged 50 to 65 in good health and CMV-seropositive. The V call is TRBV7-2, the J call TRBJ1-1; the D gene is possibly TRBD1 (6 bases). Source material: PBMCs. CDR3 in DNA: TGTGCCAGCAGCCCGGGACAATTCACTGAAGCTTTCTTT. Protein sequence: CASSPGQFTEAFF.